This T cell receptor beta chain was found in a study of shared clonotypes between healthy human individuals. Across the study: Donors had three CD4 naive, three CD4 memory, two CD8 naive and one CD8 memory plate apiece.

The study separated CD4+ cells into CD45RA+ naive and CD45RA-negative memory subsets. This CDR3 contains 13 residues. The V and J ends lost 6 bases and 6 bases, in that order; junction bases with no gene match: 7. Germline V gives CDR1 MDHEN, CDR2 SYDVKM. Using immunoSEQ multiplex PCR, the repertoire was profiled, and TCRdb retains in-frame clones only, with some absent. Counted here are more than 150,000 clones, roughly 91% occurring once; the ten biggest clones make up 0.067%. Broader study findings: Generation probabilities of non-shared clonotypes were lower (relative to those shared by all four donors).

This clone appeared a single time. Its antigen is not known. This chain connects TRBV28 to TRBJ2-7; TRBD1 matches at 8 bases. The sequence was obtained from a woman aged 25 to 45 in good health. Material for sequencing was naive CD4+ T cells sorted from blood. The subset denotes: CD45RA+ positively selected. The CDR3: CASRGQGTGEQYF. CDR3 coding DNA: TGTGCCAGCAGAGGACAGGGCACGGGCGAGCAGTACTTC.